Listed below are T cell receptor beta chains from one sample, sequenced in a study of blood T cell repertoires in COVID-19. Using immunoSEQ multiplex PCR, the repertoire was profiled, and TCRdb retains in-frame clones only, with some absent. Altogether around 320,000 clones are present, roughly 88% being singletons, with the ten largest covering 5.5% to 8%. The sequenced sample was peripheral blood. The receptors originated from a woman between 25 and 40 years old who had recovered from COVID-19. The CDR3 runs from the conserved cysteine through the conserved F or W.

V: TRBV29-1; J: TRBJ2-5; CDR3: CSVESAGETQYF
V: TRBV11-2; J: TRBJ2-1; CDR3: CASSLELVSYNEQFF
V: TRBV6-6; J: TRBJ2-5; CDR3: CASSFDRGETQYF
V: TRBV11-2; J: TRBJ1-3; CDR3: CASSLGQKGNTIYF
V: TRBV6-5; J: TRBJ1-2; CDR3: CASSYSGGGYGYTF
V: TRBV19; J: TRBJ2-1; CDR3: CASSIRGSPYNEQFF
V: TRBV14; J: TRBJ2-5; CDR3: CASSPFRTSGKETQYF
V: TRBV28; J: TRBJ2-2; CDR3: CASSIAPPLTGELFF
V: TRBV12-5; J: TRBJ1-1; CDR3: CASGLARQGSSPDHLNTEAFF
V: TRBV5-5; J: TRBJ2-1; CDR3: CASTQIAGTGNEQFF
V: TRBV30; J: TRBJ1-1; CDR3: CAWSTEEGNTEAFF
V: TRBV7-9; J: TRBJ1-4; CDR3: CASSPPPGSVEKLFF
V: TRBV7-9; J: TRBJ1-1; CDR3: CASSSRGDGTEAFF
V: TRBV6-5; J: TRBJ2-2; CDR3: CAIGQGRKLTGELFF
V: TRBV28; J: TRBJ2-5; CDR3: CATGTSGGAPETQYF
V: TRBV4-2; J: TRBJ1-3; CDR3: CASSQDFPDTGNTIYF
V: TRBV29-1; J: TRBJ2-7; CDR3: CSVGVGQGVDEQYF
V: TRBV27; J: TRBJ2-3; CDR3: CASSLGPGQPTDTQYF